This TCR beta chain originates from a study of blood T cell repertoires in COVID-19 (dated by TCRdb to 2020 to 2022). With respect to the entire study: Samples covering the acute and convalescent phases of COVID-19 were provided by collaborators in the United States, Italy and Spain. The prospective study material was composed of cDNA or gDNA derived from T cells, B-cell-depleted T cells, or PBMCs. Deeply sampled blood TCRbeta repertoires from subjects exposed to, actively infected with, or recovered from COVID-19 were included in the dataset. The repertoires were released in a freely available public database intended as a resource for research on the immune response to SARS-CoV-2. The samples were drawn from two sources: the first 160 participants of the ongoing ImmuneRACE study, and 1,200 or so subjects contributed by 6 global collaborators. The sample metadata nearly always contained a de-identified subject ID, COVID-19 status, age in years and sex. Where available, HLA class I and class II types were taken from metadata supplied by the sample provider and were not determined by assay-based typing.

The collaborating institutions used their own protocols to collect whole blood in K2EDTA tubes. For TCRbeta analysis, collaborator samples were shipped as frozen whole blood, as isolated PBMCs, or as DNA extracted from either sample type. TCRbeta CDR3 regions were amplified from genomic DNA by means of the immunoSEQ Assay, a bias-controlled multiplex PCR. The study's processing was this. The number of nucleated cells in each sample was estimated by amplification of reference gene primers within the assay. To quantify the absolute abundance of each unique TCRbeta CDR3 rearrangement, sequence reads were collapsed and filtered. For each sample, productive Simpson clonality was calculated as the square root of Simpson's diversity index over productive rearrangements. Sourced from immuneACCESS, this table was stored by TCRdb with only in-frame sequences that have V and J called. A share of the clones is absent; for the studies checked, an unresolved V gene accounts for under half, and the remainder has no known explanation. For V, J and clone size, that table is used; D and trimming come from the DNA. The sample table records about 120,000 clones; 69% of these occur just once. The top ten clonotypes cover roughly 2% of the sample.

This clone has only a few counts. It has no known antigen specificity. Qualities for individual bases were not recorded, and no much larger clone is one base off. Broader findings and caveats from the paper: Clinical and demographic metadata were provided uncurated, with the amount varying by source and participant.

Reading from cysteine to phenylalanine, the CDR3 counts 14 amino acids. Left in the record is the CDR3 DNA by itself, 42 bases read in frame from the first base. After removal of 7 bases from V and 5 bases from J, the junction retains 8 bases not matched to a gene. The germline V gene provides CDR1 SQVTM and CDR2 ANQGSEA. The sequencing sample was made of peripheral blood. This sequence uses TRBV29-1 and TRBJ2-3; the junction holds 11 bases that match TRBD2. The TCR originated in a woman aged 70-85 years with acute or convalescent COVID-19. The nucleotides are TGCAGCGGCGTACTAGCGGGAGAGGTAGATACGCAGTATTTT. It specifies CSGVLAGEVDTQYF.